A selection of T cell receptor beta chains follows, all from one sample in a study of blood T cell repertoires in COVID-19. The table came from immunoSEQ multiplex PCR; TCRdb's copy has only in-frame clones and leaves some out. Of approximately 150,000 clones in the sample, about four fifths are singletons; the top ten hold about 4%. Sequenced: peripheral blood. The receptors were gathered from a man aged 65 to 79 who had recovered from COVID-19. Both conserved end residues are part of each CDR3. Fields, in order: V gene, clone size, D gene, J gene, CDR3 DNA, CDR3 protein. D genes are given only for firm matches. Some rows mark clone size as missing; the rest say once, few, many or name a class of expanded clone.

V: TRBV7-3; size: .; D: .; J: TRBJ2-3; DNA: TGTGCCAGCAGCCAATTAGTCGGGGATACGCAGTATTTT; CDR3: CASSQLVGDTQYF
V: TRBV5-1; size: once; D: .; J: TRBJ2-2; DNA: TGCGCCAGCACCCCGGAGGGTACCGGGGAGCTGTTTTTT; CDR3: CASTPEGTGELFF
V: TRBV28; size: .; D: .; J: TRBJ1-1; DNA: TGTGCCAGCAGTTCGACAGTGGACATGAACACTGAAGCTTTCTTT; CDR3: CASSSTVDMNTEAFF
V: TRBV11-2; size: few; D: TRBD2; J: TRBJ2-7; DNA: TGTGCCAGCAGCTTAGATTGGGGACTAGCGGGAGACAACGAGCAGTACTTC; CDR3: CASSLDWGLAGDNEQYF
V: TRBV30; size: .; D: TRBD2; J: TRBJ2-7; DNA: TGTGCCTGGAGTAGAGGACTAGCGGGAAGCCGTTCCTACGAGCAGTACTTC; CDR3: CAWSRGLAGSRSYEQYF
V: TRBV7-3; size: .; D: .; J: TRBJ2-7; DNA: TGTGCCAGCAGCTTAATCCACTACGAGCAGTACTTC; CDR3: CASSLIHYEQYF
V: TRBV3-1/TRBV3-2; size: once; D: .; J: TRBJ2-7; DNA: TGTGCCAGCAGCCAAGATCGGGGTAGCGGTCCTTCCTACGAGCAGTACTTC; CDR3: CASSQDRGSGPSYEQYF
V: TRBV9; size: .; D: TRBD1; J: TRBJ1-2; DNA: TGTGCCAGCAGCTTGACAGGGGATGGCTACACCTTC; CDR3: CASSLTGDGYTF
V: TRBV2; size: .; D: .; J: TRBJ2-3; DNA: TGTGCCAGCAGTGAGTGGGGCGGGGTCCCCACAGATACGCAGTATTTT; CDR3: CASSEWGGVPTDTQYF
V: TRBV10-3; size: .; D: .; J: TRBJ2-1; DNA: TGTGCCATCATTGGACAGCTCGGCAATGAGCAGTTCTTC; CDR3: CAIIGQLGNEQFF
V: TRBV10-3; size: .; D: TRBD1; J: TRBJ2-3; DNA: TGTGCCGTTAGGCCGGACAGGGCGGATACGCAGTATTTT; CDR3: CAVRPDRADTQYF
V: TRBV5-1; size: .; D: TRBD2; J: TRBJ2-1; DNA: TGCGCCAGCAGCAAGCTAGCGGGAGTTAAAGATGAGCAGTTCTTC; CDR3: CASSKLAGVKDEQFF
V: TRBV29-1; size: .; D: .; J: TRBJ1-4; DNA: TGCAGCGTTGAAGGGCAGGGTGAAGCGAATGAAAAACTGTTTTTT; CDR3: CSVEGQGEANEKLFF
V: TRBV19; size: .; D: .; J: TRBJ1-1; DNA: TGTGCCAGTAAGACGTCGGCGAGGGCGGACACTGAAGCTTTCTTT; CDR3: CASKTSARADTEAFF
V: TRBV5-1; size: .; D: .; J: TRBJ2-3; DNA: TGCGCCAGCAGCTTGGGGCTAGAAGTCGATACGCAGTATTTT; CDR3: CASSLGLEVDTQYF
V: TRBV30; size: many; D: TRBD1; J: TRBJ1-1; DNA: TGTGCCTGGATGGGACAGGTGAACACTGAAGCTTTCTTT; CDR3: CAWMGQVNTEAFF
V: TRBV6-6; size: .; D: TRBD1; J: TRBJ2-3; DNA: TGTGCCAGTTACAGGGGGAGCACAGATACGCAGTATTTT; CDR3: CASYRGSTDTQYF
V: TRBV27; size: .; D: TRBD2; J: TRBJ2-1; DNA: TGTGCCAGCAGCCCTTTTGCGGGGGGGGGAAATGAGCAGTTCTTC; CDR3: CASSPFAGGGNEQFF
V: TRBV7-2; size: .; D: TRBD2; J: TRBJ2-7; DNA: TGTGCCAGCAGCCTAACTAGCGGGGGATACTACGAGCAGTACTTC; CDR3: CASSLTSGGYYEQYF